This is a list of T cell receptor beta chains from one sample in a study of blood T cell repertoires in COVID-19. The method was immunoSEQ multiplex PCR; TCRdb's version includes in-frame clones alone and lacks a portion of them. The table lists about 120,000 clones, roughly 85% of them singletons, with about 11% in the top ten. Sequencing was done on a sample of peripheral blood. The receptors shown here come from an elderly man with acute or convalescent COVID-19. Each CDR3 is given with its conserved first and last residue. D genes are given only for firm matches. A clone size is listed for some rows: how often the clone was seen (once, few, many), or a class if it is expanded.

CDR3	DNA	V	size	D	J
CASSRDRVLRPQHF	TGTGCCAGCAGTCGGGACAGGGTACTCCGGCCCCAGCATTTT	TRBV11-2	-	TRBD1	TRBJ1-5
CASSGGYGYTF	TGTGCCAGCAGTGGGGGGTATGGCTACACCTTC	TRBV28	-	-	TRBJ1-2
CATMDRNQPQHF	TGTGCCACCATGGACAGAAATCAGCCCCAGCATTTT	TRBV21-1	-	-	TRBJ1-5
CASSARKETQYF	TGTGCCAGCAGTGCTAGAAAAGAGACCCAGTACTTC	TRBV2	-	-	TRBJ2-5
CASSYPEGNQPQHF	TGTGCCAGCAGTTACCCTGAGGGAAATCAGCCCCAGCATTTT	TRBV6-6	-	-	TRBJ1-5
CASSRGLAAHNEQFF	TGTGCCAGCAGCCGTGGACTAGCGGCCCACAATGAGCAGTTCTTC	TRBV6-2/TRBV6-3	-	TRBD2	TRBJ2-1
CASSLGLSTVVDGYTF	TGTGCCAGCAGCTTAGGGCTCTCGACAGTGGTAGATGGCTACACCTTC	TRBV7-2	few	-	TRBJ1-2
CATRGRSLYEQYF	TGTGCCACCAGAGGCCGGAGCCTCTACGAGCAGTACTTC	TRBV7-8	-	-	TRBJ2-7
CASSEGQANTEAFF	TGTGCCAGCAGTGAGGGTCAGGCGAACACTGAAGCTTTCTTT	TRBV2	few	-	TRBJ1-1
CSASPDGRFQETQYF	TGCAGTGCCAGTCCAGATGGCCGTTTTCAAGAGACCCAGTACTTC	TRBV20-1	-	-	TRBJ2-5
CASRGQSYEQYF	TGTGCCAGCAGGGGACAGAGCTACGAGCAGTACTTC	TRBV2	few	TRBD1	TRBJ2-7
CASSVVAGRINTEAFF	TGTGCCAGCAGCGTAGTTGCGGGGCGTATAAACACTGAAGCTTTCTTT	TRBV9	once	-	TRBJ1-1
CASSLVPGDTEAFF	TGCGCCAGCAGCTTGGTACCAGGGGACACTGAAGCTTTCTTT	TRBV5-1	-	-	TRBJ1-1
CASSKTGPGGALSKPQHF	TGTGCCAGCAGCAAGACCGGGCCAGGGGGCGCATTAAGTAAGCCCCAGCATTTT	TRBV5-4	once	TRBD1	TRBJ1-5
CASVREGQNTGELFF	TGTGCCAGTGTCCGGGAGGGCCAGAACACCGGGGAGCTGTTTTTT	TRBV2	-	TRBD2	TRBJ2-2
CASSPGGPSYEQYF	TGTGCCAGCAGCCCCGGGGGGCCCTCCTACGAGCAGTACTTC	TRBV12-1	-	-	TRBJ2-7
CASGGELEKLFF	TGTGCCAGCGGAGGAGAGCTTGAAAAACTGTTTTTT	TRBV19	-	-	TRBJ1-4
CASTIQGGRNSPLHF	TGTGCCAGCACCATCCAGGGGGGTCGAAATTCACCCCTCCACTTT	TRBV5-4	-	TRBD1	TRBJ1-6
CASSPGGVAQGYTF	TGTGCCAGCAGCCCCGGAGGGGTTGCGCAAGGCTACACCTTC	TRBV9	-	-	TRBJ1-2
CASSPRYSNQPQHF	TGTGCCAGCAGCCCGCGGTATAGCAATCAGCCCCAGCATTTT	TRBV5-5	-	-	TRBJ1-5
CATSRDMPGLAGETQYF	TGTGCCACCAGCAGAGATATGCCGGGACTAGCGGGGGAGACCCAGTACTTC	TRBV15	once	TRBD2	TRBJ2-5
CASSFRTGGVETQYF	TGTGCCAGCAGCTTTAGGACAGGGGGCGTAGAGACCCAGTACTTC	TRBV11-3	-	TRBD1	TRBJ2-5
CASSLRGRGNSPLHF	TGTGCCAGCAGCCTCCGAGGACGGGGTAATTCACCCCTCCACTTT	TRBV11-2	-	-	TRBJ1-6
CASSYGRNTEAFF	TGTGCCAGCAGTTACGGGAGGAACACTGAAGCTTTCTTT	TRBV6-5	-	-	TRBJ1-1
CASSELAGSSTDTQYF	TGTGCCAGCAGTGAACTAGCGGGTTCGTCCACAGATACGCAGTATTTT	TRBV6-1	-	TRBD2	TRBJ2-3
CASSMDNYEQYF	TGCGCCAGCAGCATGGACAACTACGAGCAGTACTTC	TRBV5-1	-	-	TRBJ2-7
CASSVHPYLAGGEETQYF	TGTGCCAGCAGCGTCCACCCATACCTAGCGGGGGGCGAAGAGACCCAGTACTTC	TRBV9	-	TRBD2	TRBJ2-5
CASSLGGQNTGELFF	TGCGCCAGCAGCTTGGGGGGACAGAACACCGGGGAGCTGTTTTTT	TRBV5-1	-	-	TRBJ2-2
CASSQTLSRAVEQYF	TGTGCCAGCAGCCAAACGTTGTCCAGGGCGGTCGAGCAGTACTTC	TRBV3-1/TRBV3-2	-	-	TRBJ2-7
CASSYSDSYPGELFF	TGTGCCAGCAGTTACTCGGACTCGTACCCCGGGGAGCTGTTTTTT	TRBV6-5	-	-	TRBJ2-2
CASSLAGQSNQPQHF	TGTGCCAGCAGCTTGGCGGGACAGAGCAATCAGCCCCAGCATTTT	TRBV5-8	-	TRBD1	TRBJ1-5
CASSNRGPNQPQHF	TGTGCCAGCAGCAACAGGGGGCCCAATCAGCCCCAGCATTTT	TRBV6-5	-	TRBD1	TRBJ1-5
CATSSMGQSYEQYF	TGTGCCACCAGCAGTATGGGACAGAGCTACGAGCAGTACTTC	TRBV15	once	TRBD1	TRBJ2-7
CASSVTQGRDEQYF	TGTGCCAGCAGCGTCACACAGGGGCGGGACGAGCAGTACTTC	TRBV9	-	TRBD1	TRBJ2-7
CASSPKGDGGNTIYF	TGTGCCAGCTCACCAAAGGGGGACGGCGGAAACACCATATATTTT	TRBV18	-	-	TRBJ1-3
CASSINTGTGGSPLHF	TGTGCCAGCAGCATAAACACCGGGACAGGGGGTTCACCCCTCCACTTT	TRBV28	-	TRBD1	TRBJ1-6
CASREVTDTQYF	TGTGCCAGCCGGGAGGTCACAGATACGCAGTATTTT	TRBV2	few	TRBD2	TRBJ2-3
CANAQGAQDTEAFF	TGCGCCAACGCACAGGGGGCGCAAGACACTGAAGCTTTCTTT	TRBV23-1	-	TRBD1	TRBJ1-1
CASSRQGTMGNQPQHF	TGTGCCAGCAGTCGACAGGGTACGATGGGCAATCAGCCCCAGCATTTT	TRBV5-6	-	TRBD1	TRBJ1-5
CASSLERSSYEQYF	TGTGCCAGCAGCTTAGAAAGGAGCTCCTACGAGCAGTACTTC	TRBV13	-	-	TRBJ2-7
CASSLSLEGYNEQFF	TGTGCCAGCAGCTTATCACTAGAGGGCTACAATGAGCAGTTCTTC	TRBV11-2	-	-	TRBJ2-1
CASNEPFVYEQYF	TGTGCCAGCAACGAGCCTTTCGTCTACGAGCAGTACTTC	TRBV2	-	-	TRBJ2-7
CASSLAGGRNYGYTF	TGTGCCAGCAGCTTGGCCGGGGGAAGAAACTATGGCTACACCTTC	TRBV5-4	-	-	TRBJ1-2
CASSTIGQAYEQYF	TGTGCCAGCAGCACAATCGGACAGGCCTACGAGCAGTACTTC	TRBV27	-	TRBD1	TRBJ2-7
CASSVESGSTETQYF	TGTGCCAGCAGTGTCGAGAGCGGGAGTACAGAGACCCAGTACTTC	TRBV6-2/TRBV6-3	few	TRBD2	TRBJ2-5
CATSGTGSEAFF	TGTGCCACCAGCGGTACAGGGTCTGAAGCTTTCTTT	TRBV15	-	-	TRBJ1-1
CASRSGGRSDEQFF	TGTGCCAGCAGATCTGGCGGGAGGTCCGATGAGCAGTTCTTC	TRBV7-2	-	TRBD2	TRBJ2-1
CASRRGTVNTEAFF	TGTGCCAGCAGACGAGGGACAGTGAACACTGAAGCTTTCTTT	TRBV2	-	TRBD1	TRBJ1-1
CASSQETSGDIYEQYF	TGTGCCAGCAGCCAAGAGACTAGCGGTGACATCTACGAGCAGTACTTC	TRBV3-1/TRBV3-2	-	TRBD2	TRBJ2-7
CASSYRTVGKTYEQYF	TGTGCCAGCAGTTATCGAACAGTCGGAAAAACCTACGAGCAGTACTTC	TRBV6-5	-	-	TRBJ2-7
CASSAHRDTEAFF	TGTGCCAGCAGCGCTCACAGGGACACTGAAGCTTTCTTT	TRBV9	-	-	TRBJ1-1
CASSVEWVGTSGNEQFF	TGTGCCAGCAGCGTAGAATGGGTGGGGACTAGCGGCAATGAGCAGTTCTTC	TRBV9	-	TRBD2	TRBJ2-1
CASSESGVTGQYGYTF	TGTGCCAGCAGTGAATCCGGGGTGACAGGACAATATGGCTACACCTTC	TRBV6-1	-	-	TRBJ1-2
CASSPPGTGHGELFF	TGTGCCAGCAGCCCCCCCGGGACAGGGCACGGGGAGCTGTTTTTT	TRBV5-4	-	TRBD1	TRBJ2-2
CASSPPRQGGGTEAFF	TGTGCCAGCAGTCCCCCCCGACAGGGTGGTGGTACTGAAGCTTTCTTT	TRBV28	-	TRBD1	TRBJ1-1
CASSTGAAQETQYF	TGTGCCAGCAGTACAGGGGCCGCCCAGGAGACCCAGTACTTC	TRBV6-5	-	TRBD1	TRBJ2-5
CASSLIYEQYF	TGTGCCAGCAGTTTAATATACGAGCAGTACTTC	TRBV12-3/TRBV12-4	-	-	TRBJ2-7
CASSSGQGWGYNSPLHF	TGTGCCAGCAGCTCGGGACAGGGGTGGGGTTATAATTCACCCCTCCACTTT	TRBV11-2	-	TRBD1	TRBJ1-6
CASSLPGQEGFRVKLFF	TGTGCCAGCAGTTTACCGGGCCAGGAGGGTTTTAGGGTAAAACTGTTTTTT	TRBV28	once	-	TRBJ1-4